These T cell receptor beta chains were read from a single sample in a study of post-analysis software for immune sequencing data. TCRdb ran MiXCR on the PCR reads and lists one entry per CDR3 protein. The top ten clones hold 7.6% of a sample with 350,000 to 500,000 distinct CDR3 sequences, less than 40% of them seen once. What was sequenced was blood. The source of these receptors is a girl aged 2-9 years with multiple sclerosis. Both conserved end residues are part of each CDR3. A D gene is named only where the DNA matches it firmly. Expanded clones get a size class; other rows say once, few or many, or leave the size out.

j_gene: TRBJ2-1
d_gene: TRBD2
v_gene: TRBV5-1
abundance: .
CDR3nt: TGCGCCAGCAGAATAGCGGGGGGGGACAATGAGCAGTTCTTC
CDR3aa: CASRIAGGDNEQFF

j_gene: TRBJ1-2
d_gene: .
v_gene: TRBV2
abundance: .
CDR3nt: TGTGCCAGCAGCGATGACAGCCTCTACAACTATGGCTACACCTTC
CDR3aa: CASSDDSLYNYGYTF

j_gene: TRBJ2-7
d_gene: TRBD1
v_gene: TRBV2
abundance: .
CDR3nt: TGTGCCAGCAGTCGCGGGACAGGACCTACCACCTACGAGCAGTACTTC
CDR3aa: CASSRGTGPTTYEQYF

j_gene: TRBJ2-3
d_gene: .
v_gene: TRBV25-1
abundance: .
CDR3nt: TGTGCCAGCAGTGAATCCTCCCTTAGGACTTCCACTTCAGATACGCAGTATTTT
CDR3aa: CASSESSLRTSTSDTQYF

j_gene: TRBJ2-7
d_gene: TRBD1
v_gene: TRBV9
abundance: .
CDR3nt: TGTGCCAGCAGCGTAGCTGGGACAGGGGGCTCCTACAATGAGCAGTACTTC
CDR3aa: CASSVAGTGGSYNEQYF

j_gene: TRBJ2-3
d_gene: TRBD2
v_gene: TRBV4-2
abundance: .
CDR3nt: TGTGCCAGCAGCCCAGAGCGGGGGGCCACAGATACGCAGTATTTT
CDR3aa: CASSPERGATDTQYF

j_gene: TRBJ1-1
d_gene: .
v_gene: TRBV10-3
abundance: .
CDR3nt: TGTGCCATCAGTGTTGTTCCAGGGATGAACACTGAAGCTTTCTTT
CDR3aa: CAISVVPGMNTEAFF

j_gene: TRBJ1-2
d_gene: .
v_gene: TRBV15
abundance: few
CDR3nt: TGTGCCACCAGCAGCCTTAATCGCTATGGCTACACCTTC
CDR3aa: CATSSLNRYGYTF

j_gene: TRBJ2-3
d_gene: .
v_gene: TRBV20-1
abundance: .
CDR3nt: TGCAGTGCTAATCCTGCTACCATGACTAGCACAGATACGCAGTATTTT
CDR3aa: CSANPATMTSTDTQYF

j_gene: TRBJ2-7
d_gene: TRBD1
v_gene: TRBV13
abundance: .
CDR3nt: TGTGCCAGCAGCTCCGGGACAGTGGTCGAGCAGTACTTC
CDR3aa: CASSSGTVVEQYF

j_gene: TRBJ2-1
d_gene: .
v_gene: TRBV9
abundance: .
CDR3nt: TGTGCCAGCAGCACACCCCTGTGGGACAATGAGCAGTTCTTC
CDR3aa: CASSTPLWDNEQFF

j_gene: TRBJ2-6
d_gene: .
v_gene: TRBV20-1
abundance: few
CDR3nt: TGCAGTGCTAGTGTTAGCTCTGGGGCCAACGTCCTGACTTTC
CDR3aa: CSASVSSGANVLTF

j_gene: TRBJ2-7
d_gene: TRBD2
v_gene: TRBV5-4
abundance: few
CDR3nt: TGTGCCAGCAGCCGACCTAGCGGGGGGTTTAACGAGCAGTACTTC
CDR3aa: CASSRPSGGFNEQYF

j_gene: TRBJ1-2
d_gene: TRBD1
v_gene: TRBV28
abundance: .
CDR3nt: TGTGCCAGCAGTGAAACAGGGACAGGAGGGTATGGCTACACCTTC
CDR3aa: CASSETGTGGYGYTF

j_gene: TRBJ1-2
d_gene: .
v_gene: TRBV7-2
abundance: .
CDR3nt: TGTGCCAGCAGCCCGTGGGCGGGACAAGGGAACTATGGCTACACCTTC
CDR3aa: CASSPWAGQGNYGYTF

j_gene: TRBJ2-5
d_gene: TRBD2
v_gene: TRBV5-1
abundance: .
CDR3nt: TGCGCCAGCAGCTACGCTAGCGGGAGTAAGGAGACCCAGTACTTC
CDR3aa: CASSYASGSKETQYF

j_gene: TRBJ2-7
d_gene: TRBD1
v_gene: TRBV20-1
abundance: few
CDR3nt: TGCAGTGCTCAGGGGGACGAGCAGTACTTC
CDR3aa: CSAQGDEQYF

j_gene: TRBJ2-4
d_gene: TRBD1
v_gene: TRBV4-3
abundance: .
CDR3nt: TGCGCCAGCAGCCAAGATGGGATGGGGACAGGGGCGGGCATTCAGTACTTC
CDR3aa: CASSQDGMGTGAGIQYF

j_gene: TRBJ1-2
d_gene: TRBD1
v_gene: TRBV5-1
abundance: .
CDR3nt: TGCGCCAGCAGGCGACAGGGTAAAATGGATGGCTACACCTTC
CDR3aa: CASRRQGKMDGYTF

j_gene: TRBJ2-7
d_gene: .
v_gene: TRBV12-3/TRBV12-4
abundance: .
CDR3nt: TGTGCCAGCGGGCACAGAGCCTACGAGCAGTACTTC
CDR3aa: CASGHRAYEQYF

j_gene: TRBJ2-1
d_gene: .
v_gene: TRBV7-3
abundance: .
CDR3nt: TGTGCCAGCAGCTTGAGCGGGCCGAGAGACTACAATGAGCAGTTCTTC
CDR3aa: CASSLSGPRDYNEQFF

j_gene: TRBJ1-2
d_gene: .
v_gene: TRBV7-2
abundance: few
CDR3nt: TGTGCCAGCAGCACGGGGCAGGGAGCTAACTATGGCTACACCTTC
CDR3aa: CASSTGQGANYGYTF

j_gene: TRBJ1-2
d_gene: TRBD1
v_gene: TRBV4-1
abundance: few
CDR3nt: TGCGCCAGCAGCATGAACAGGGGGATCCCCTATGGCTACACCTTC
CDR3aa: CASSMNRGIPYGYTF

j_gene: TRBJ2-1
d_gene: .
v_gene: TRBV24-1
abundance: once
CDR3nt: TGTGCCACCTCGGCCTTGGGGTCCTACAATGGGCAGTTCTTC
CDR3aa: CATSALGSYNGQFF

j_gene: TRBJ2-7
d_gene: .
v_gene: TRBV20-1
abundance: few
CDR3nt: TGCAGTGCTTGTCAGGATCCGGGACCAACCTACGAGCAGTACTTC
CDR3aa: CSACQDPGPTYEQYF

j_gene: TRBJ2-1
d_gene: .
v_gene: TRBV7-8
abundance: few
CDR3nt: TGTGCCAGCAGCTTAGCGTACGCCAATGAGCAGTTCTTC
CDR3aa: CASSLAYANEQFF

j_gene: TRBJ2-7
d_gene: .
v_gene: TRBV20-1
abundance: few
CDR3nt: TGCAGTGCTAGGGGGGAACGGGAGCTCGAGCAGTACTTC
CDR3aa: CSARGERELEQYF

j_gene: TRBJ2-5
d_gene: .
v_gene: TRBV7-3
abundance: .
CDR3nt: TGTGCCAGCAGCGCGGGACATCAAGAGACCCAGTACTTC
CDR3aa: CASSAGHQETQYF

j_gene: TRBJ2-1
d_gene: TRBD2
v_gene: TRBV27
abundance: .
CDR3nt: TGTGCCAGCGGTAGCGGGGGGCCCTACAATGAGCAGTTCTTC
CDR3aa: CASGSGGPYNEQFF

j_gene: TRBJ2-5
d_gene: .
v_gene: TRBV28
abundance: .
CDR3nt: TGTGCCAGCAGTTTACCAGGCCTACAAGAGACCCAGTACTTC
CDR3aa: CASSLPGLQETQYF

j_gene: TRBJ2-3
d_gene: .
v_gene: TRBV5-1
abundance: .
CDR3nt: TGCGCCAGCAGCTCTCAGGGTTATACGCAGTATTTT
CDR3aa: CASSSQGYTQYF

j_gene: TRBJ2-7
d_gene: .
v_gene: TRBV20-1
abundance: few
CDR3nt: TGCAGTGCTAGAGATCTTTTATTGGCCCGCGGGTCCTACGAGCAGTACTTC
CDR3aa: CSARDLLLARGSYEQYF

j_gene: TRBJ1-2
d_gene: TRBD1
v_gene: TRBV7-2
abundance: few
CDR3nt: TGTGCCAGCAGCCCTGGGACAGCGAACTATGGCTACACCTTC
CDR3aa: CASSPGTANYGYTF

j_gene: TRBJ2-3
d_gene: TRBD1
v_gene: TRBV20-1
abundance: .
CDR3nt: TGCAGTGCTAGCAGGGGGCAACCGGCAGATACGCAGTATTTT
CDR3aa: CSASRGQPADTQYF

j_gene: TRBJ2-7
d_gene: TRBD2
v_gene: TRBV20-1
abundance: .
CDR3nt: TGCAGTGCTAGAGATCTCCAGCGGGAGGCCTACGAGCAGTACTTC
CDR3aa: CSARDLQREAYEQYF

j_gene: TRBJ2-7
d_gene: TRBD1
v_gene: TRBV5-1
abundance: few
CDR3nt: TGCGCCAGCAGCTCGGGACAGGGGCCCCACGAGCAGTACTTC
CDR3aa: CASSSGQGPHEQYF

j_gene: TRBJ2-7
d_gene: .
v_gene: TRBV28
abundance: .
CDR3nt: TGTGCCAGCAGTTTAAGCGACCCCAGCTCCTACGAGCAGTACTTC
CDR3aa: CASSLSDPSSYEQYF

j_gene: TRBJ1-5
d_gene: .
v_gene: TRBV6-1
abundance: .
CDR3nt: TGTGCCAGCAGTGACGGGACGGGCCTTAGGCCCCAGCATTTT
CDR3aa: CASSDGTGLRPQHF

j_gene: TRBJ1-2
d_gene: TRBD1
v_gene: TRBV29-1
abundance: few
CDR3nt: TGCAGCGTTGAAAGACAGGGGGTTGCATATGGCTACACCTTC
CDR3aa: CSVERQGVAYGYTF

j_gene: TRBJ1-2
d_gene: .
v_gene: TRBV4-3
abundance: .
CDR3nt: TGCGCCAGCAGCCTCCAGCTCCAGGGATCGGGGGGCTACACCTTC
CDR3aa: CASSLQLQGSGGYTF

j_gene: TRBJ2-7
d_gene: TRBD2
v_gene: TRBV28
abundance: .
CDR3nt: TGTGCCAGCAGTTTACCCTTATCCCGAGCAGCGGGGGGCTACGAGCAGTACTTC
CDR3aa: CASSLPLSRAAGGYEQYF

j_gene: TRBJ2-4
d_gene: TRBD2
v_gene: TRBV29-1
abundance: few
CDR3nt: TGCAGCGTTGAAGATGGTCGAGCGGGGGACATTCAGTACTTC
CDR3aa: CSVEDGRAGDIQYF

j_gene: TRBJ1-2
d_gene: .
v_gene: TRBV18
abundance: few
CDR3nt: TGTGCCAGCTCCCCACCCGGGACAAGAACACCTTATGGCTACACCTTC
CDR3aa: CASSPPGTRTPYGYTF

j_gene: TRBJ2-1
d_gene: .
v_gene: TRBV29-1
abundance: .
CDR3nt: TGCAGCGTTCAGGGGAATGAGCAGTTCTTC
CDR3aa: CSVQGNEQFF

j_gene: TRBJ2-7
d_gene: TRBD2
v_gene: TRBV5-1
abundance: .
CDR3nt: TGCGCCAGCAGCGGGGGACTAACATCCTACGAGCAGTACTTC
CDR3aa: CASSGGLTSYEQYF

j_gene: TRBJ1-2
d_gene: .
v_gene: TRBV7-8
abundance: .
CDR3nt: TGTGCCAGCAGCTTTGGGCGGGTACCTACTAACTATGGCTACACCTTC
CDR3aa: CASSFGRVPTNYGYTF

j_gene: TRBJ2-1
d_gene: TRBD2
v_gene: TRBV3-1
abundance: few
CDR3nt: TGTGCCAGCAGCCAATACGGCGGGAGGAGCACAGATGAGCAGTTCTTC
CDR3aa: CASSQYGGRSTDEQFF

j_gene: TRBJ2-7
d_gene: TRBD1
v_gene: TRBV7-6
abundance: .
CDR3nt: TGTGCCAGCAGCCAACAGGACAGGGCCCTCGAGCAGTACTTC
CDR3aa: CASSQQDRALEQYF